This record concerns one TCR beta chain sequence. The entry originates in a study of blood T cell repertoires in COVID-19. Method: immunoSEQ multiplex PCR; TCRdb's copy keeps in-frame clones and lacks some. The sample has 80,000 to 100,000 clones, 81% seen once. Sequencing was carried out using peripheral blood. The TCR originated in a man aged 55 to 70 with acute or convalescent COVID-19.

As DNA, the CDR3 is TGTGCCAGCAGCCATGCTGGACAGGCCCCTTATAGCGGCTACACCTTC. Its protein is CASSHAGQAPYSGYTF. The chain couples TRBV4-2 to TRBJ1-2, with TRBD1 matching over 7 bases. The CDR3 contains 16 residues. Germline CDR1 reads LGHNA; CDR2 reads YNFKEQ. With V trimmed by 3 bases and J by 8 bases, 15 bases remained unmatched.